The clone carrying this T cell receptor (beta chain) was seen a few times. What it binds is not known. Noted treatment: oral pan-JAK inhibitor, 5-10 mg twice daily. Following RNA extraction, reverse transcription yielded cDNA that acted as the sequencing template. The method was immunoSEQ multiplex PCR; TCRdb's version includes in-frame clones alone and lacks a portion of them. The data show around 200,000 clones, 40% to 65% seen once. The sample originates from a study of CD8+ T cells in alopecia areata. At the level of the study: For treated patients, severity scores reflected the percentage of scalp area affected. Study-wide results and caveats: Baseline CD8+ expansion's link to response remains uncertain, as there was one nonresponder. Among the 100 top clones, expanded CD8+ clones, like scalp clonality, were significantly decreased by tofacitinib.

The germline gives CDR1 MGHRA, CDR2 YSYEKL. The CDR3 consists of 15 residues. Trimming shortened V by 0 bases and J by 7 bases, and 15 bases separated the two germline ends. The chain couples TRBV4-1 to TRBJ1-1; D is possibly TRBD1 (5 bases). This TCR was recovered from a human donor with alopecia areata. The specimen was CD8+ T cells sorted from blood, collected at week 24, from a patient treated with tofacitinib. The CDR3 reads CASSQDARGSGEAFF. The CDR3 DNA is TGCGCCAGCAGCCAAGATGCTCGGGGGTCGGGTGAAGCTTTCTTT.